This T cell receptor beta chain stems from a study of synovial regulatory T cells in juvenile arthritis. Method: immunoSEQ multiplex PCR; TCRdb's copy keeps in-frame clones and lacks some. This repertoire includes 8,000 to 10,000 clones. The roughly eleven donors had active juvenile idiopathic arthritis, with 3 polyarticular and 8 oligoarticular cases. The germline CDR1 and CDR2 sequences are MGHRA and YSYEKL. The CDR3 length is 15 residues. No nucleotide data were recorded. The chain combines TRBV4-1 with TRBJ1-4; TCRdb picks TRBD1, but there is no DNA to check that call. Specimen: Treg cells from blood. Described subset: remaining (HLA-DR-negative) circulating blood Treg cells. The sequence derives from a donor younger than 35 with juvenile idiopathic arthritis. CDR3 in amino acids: CASSQDRQANEKLFF.